The T cell receptor (beta chain) described here comes from a study of cytomegalovirus exposure and HLA in healthy donors. Regarding the study as a whole: Among the CMV-associated chains, three were confirmed in vitro as specific for CMV antigens. For most subjects, TCR beta sequences were reported to predict HLA-A and HLA-B alleles with accuracy.

The PCR contained 60 Vbeta and 13 Jbeta primers. Assay: immunoSEQ multiplex PCR; the TCRdb copy retains only in-frame clones and omits some. The sample has approximately 130,000 clones, approximately 80% seen once. Notes on this clone: No antigen is known for it.

The germline V gene has CDR1 MDHEN and CDR2 SYDVKM. The ends were cut back, 3 bases at V and 4 bases at J, with 10 bases in the middle. This CDR3 spans 14 amino acids. The TCR originated in a man younger than 30 in good health and CMV-seronegative. The V call is TRBV28, the J call TRBJ2-1; D remains unclear. Sequenced sample: PBMCs. The CDR3 DNA sequence: TGTGCCAGCAGTTTCTCTGGTGCGTACAATGAGCAGTTCTTC. Encoded protein: CASSFSGAYNEQFF. Using reference TRBV28 and TRBJ2-1 for the parts outside the CDR3, the full variable domain is DVKVTQSSRYLVKRTGEKVFLECVQDMDHENMFWYRQDPGLGLRLIYFSYDVKMKEKGDIPEGYSVSREKKERFSLILESASTNQTSMYLCASSFSGAYNEQFFGPGTRLTVL.